A single sample is the source of the 18 T cell receptor beta chains below, sequenced in a study of T cells in women clearing cervical HPV infection. TCRdb keeps only in-frame clones here, not all; method: immunoSEQ multiplex PCR. Its table lists around 31,000 clones. Sequencing was performed on blood buffy coat. These receptors were collected from a woman between 18 and 75 years old with a cervical HPV16 infection that either progressed to CIN3+ or cleared (not recorded which).

Note on this clone: The read is 3 residues too short to cover the CDR3 end, so that end is filled in from the germline J gene. The chain recombines TRBV5-6 with TRBJ2-7, with D possibly TRBD1 on 7 matching bases. V was trimmed by 2 bases and J by 4 bases, leaving 16 bases between them. The CDR3 is 15 amino acids. Germline-derived CDR1 and CDR2 are SGHDT and YYEEEE. The sequenced part of the CDR3 DNA is TGTGCCAGCAGCTTCGGCGGGACAGAAACTTACGAG. Translating gives CASSFGGTETYE. The whole CDR3 reads CASSFGGTETYEQYF.

To note about this clone: The read halts 3 residues ahead of the CDR3 end, with the missing end drawn from the germline J gene. The same CDR3 is also encoded by other DNA sequences in this sample. The V call is TRBV5-8, the J call TRBJ2-5; 10 nucleotides match TRBD2. The germline V gene encodes CDR1 SGHTS and CDR2 YDEGEE. V lost 4 bases and J lost 1; bases outside the gene matches: 4. This CDR3 region has 15 residues. The CDR3 DNA, read in part, is TGTGCCAGCAGCCAGGGACTAGCGACCCAAGAGACC. Encoded protein: CASSQGLATQET. The whole CDR3 region reads CASSQGLATQETQYF.

A note on this clone: The DNA ends 3 residues before the CDR3 does, and the rest of the CDR3 is filled in from the germline J gene. The J gene is TRBJ2-5, the V gene TRBV20-1, with TRBD2 matching 10 bases. Trimming cost V 8 bases and J 3 bases; bases outside gene matches: 12. The CDR3 contains 15 residues. Looked up from germline, CDR1 is DFQATT and CDR2 is SNEGSKA (reference sequence). The CDR3 here is CSLDAGLADKETQYF. The part of the CDR3 DNA that was read is TGCAGTCTGGACGCCGGACTAGCGGATAAAGAGACC.

Notes on this clone: The sequenced fragment ends 3 residues before the CDR3 boundary, so the rest is inferred from the germline J gene. J is TRBJ2-1 and V is TRBV11-2; 12 bases are a match to TRBD2. This CDR3 contains 15 residues. Germline values: CDR1 SGHAT, CDR2 FQNNGV. The ends lost 4 bases at V and 4 bases at J; junction bases unmatched: 2. CDR3 residues: CASSSTSGRYNEQFF. The CDR3 bases that were read are TGTGCCAGCAGCTCTACTAGCGGGAGGTACAATGAG.

A note on this clone: Coverage ceases 3 residues before the CDR3 finishes, and the germline J gene fills in the end. The V and J genes are TRBV5-1 and TRBJ2-5, with a weak D call TRBD2 (6 bases). V gave up 4 bases and J gave up 5 bases, with 21 bases separating them. Looked up from germline, CDR1 is SGHRS and CDR2 is YFSETQ. CDR3 length: 16 residues. CDR3 DNA (partial): TGCGCCAGCAGCCCCGAACCAGCGGGCGGGTGGGAGACC. Its translation is CASSPEPAGGWET. The CDR3 reads in full as CASSPEPAGGWETQYF.

The part of the CDR3 DNA that was read is TGTGCCAGCAGCGGAGGGCTCCCTACGCTCCTTGAG. Its translation: CASSGGLPTLLE. The whole CDR3 region reads CASSGGLPTLLEQFF. V and J are TRBV7-2 and TRBJ2-1, with a possible D match to TRBD2 (6 bases). The read ends 3 residues shy of where the CDR3 ends; the end is completed using the germline J gene. V was pared by 5 bases and J by 9 bases, with 20 bases between. Looked up from germline, CDR1 is SGHTA and CDR2 is FQGNSA. The CDR3 sequence is 15 residues long.

A note on this clone: Read sequence stops 3 residues before the CDR3 end, and the germline J gene provides the missing end. This chain joins TRBV19 and TRBJ2-4, with unresolved D. Trimming removed 8 bases from V and 3 bases from J, with 14 bases in between. The CDR3 is 14 amino acids. Germline V gives CDR1 LNHDA, CDR2 SQIVND (reference sequence). CDR3 DNA, as far as it was read: TGTGCCAGTCGGAGCGACGGTGTCAAAAACATT. Its translation is CASRSDGVKNI. The entire CDR3 is CASRSDGVKNIQYF.

To note about this clone: The CDR3 end lies 3 residues beyond the end of the read and is filled in from the germline J gene. The chain joins TRBV19 to TRBJ2-5, with D perhaps TRBD1 (5 bases). Germline values: CDR1 LNHDA, CDR2 SQIVND (reference sequence). V lost 3 bases to trimming and J lost 7 bases, with 15 bases between them. This CDR3 is built from 14 residues. The CDR3 bases that were read are TGTGCCAGTAGTATTTCAGGGTCCGTCGGGACC. Translated: CASSISGSVGT. The complete CDR3 reads CASSISGSVGTQYF.

Here the CDR3 reads CASSTGTGVSPLFF. The covered CDR3 bases are TGTGCCAGCAGTACCGGGACAGGGGTTTCACCA. The rearrangement uses TRBV2 and TRBJ1-4, with 10 bases lining up with TRBD1. The read falls 3 residues short of the CDR3 end, and the missing part is taken from the germline J gene. Germline lookup yields CDR1 SNHLY and CDR2 FYNNEI. The CDR3 consists of 14 residues.

This CDR3 is CSVELLVGETQYF. The part of the CDR3 DNA that was read is TGCAGCGTTGAGCTGCTAGTGGGAGAGACC. The rearrangement links TRBV29-1 to TRBJ2-5; D is ambiguous. With the read ending 3 residues before the CDR3 end, the germline J gene is used to fill in that end. CDR3 length: 13 amino acids. Germline V gene sequence: CDR1 SQVTM, CDR2 ANQGSEA. With 3 bases removed from V and 4 bases from J, the gap between germline ends came to 12 bases.

A remark on this clone: At one end, the junction sequence differs from germline, possibly due to a read error. The CDR3 end lies 3 residues beyond the end of the read and is filled in from the germline J gene. The chain carries TRBV19 and TRBJ1-4; the D gene is possibly TRBD1 (5 bases). The CDR3 spans 14 residues. CDR1 LNHDA and CDR2 SQIVND come from the germline V gene (reference sequence). CDR3 DNA (partial): TGTGCCAGCAGTAGACAGTCCTATAATTCACCA. It is translated as CASSRQSYNSP. The complete CDR3 reads CASSRQSYNSPLFF.

On this clone itself: The read ends 3 residues shy of where the CDR3 ends; the end is completed using the germline J gene. This chain links TRBV20-1 with TRBJ2-7; TRBD2 agrees at 10 bases. This CDR3 spans 13 amino acids. V lost 2 bases and J lost 6; bases outside the gene matches: 4. CDR1 is DFQATT and CDR2 is SNEGSKA in the germline V gene (reference sequence). The part of the CDR3 DNA that was read is TGCAGTGCTAGACCTCTAGCGGGAGTCGAG. This encodes CSARPLAGVE. The entire CDR3 protein reads CSARPLAGVEQYF.

The CDR3 reads CASSYPAGTDTQYF. Incomplete CDR3 DNA: TGTGCCAGCAGCTATCCAGCGGGCACAGATACG. This chain uses TRBV7-6 with TRBJ2-3; D perhaps matches TRBD2 (5 bases). The CDR3 extends 3 residues past the end of the read, so its final part is completed from the germline J gene. CDR1 is SGHVS and CDR2 is FNYEAQ in the germline V gene. The CDR3 contains 14 residues. V lost 4 bases, J lost 1 base, and 9 bases lay in between.

A note on this clone: The sequence runs out 3 residues before the end of the CDR3; the remainder is reconstructed from the germline J gene. The rearrangement links TRBV20-1 to TRBJ2-1, with 16 bases identical to TRBD2. The CDR3 runs 17 residues. The V segment lost 4 bases and the J segment 7 bases; nucleotides outside the gene matches: 10. CDR1 DFQATT and CDR2 SNEGSKA come from the germline V gene (reference sequence). The DNA read from the CDR3 is TGCAGTGCTATCTCTCCGGGACTAGCGGGAGGGAAGAATGAG. The encoded protein is CSAISPGLAGGKNE. From start to end, the CDR3 is CSAISPGLAGGKNEQFF.

On this clone: The read falls 3 residues short of the CDR3 end, and the missing part is taken from the germline J gene. The chain joins TRBV19 to TRBJ1-2; 12 nucleotides line up with TRBD1. The CDR3 totals 15 residues. The germline V gene has CDR1 LNHDA and CDR2 SQIVND (reference sequence). CDR3 DNA (partial): TGTGCCAGTAGGGACCCGGGACAGGGGGCAGATACC. This encodes CASRDPGQGADT. The CDR3, in full, reads CASRDPGQGADTYTF.

As concerns this clone: The read is 3 residues too short to cover the CDR3 end, so that end is filled in from the germline J gene. The gene calls are TRBV7-2 and TRBJ2-2, with D maybe TRBD2 (5 bases). The CDR3 loop spans 13 amino acids. Per germline, CDR1 SGHTA and CDR2 FQGNSA. The covered CDR3 bases are TGTGCCAGCAGCGACTACGGCTCGGAAAAG. As protein: CASSDYGSEK. The whole CDR3 region reads CASSDYGSEKLFF.

Regarding this clone: The DNA ends 3 residues before the CDR3 does, and the rest of the CDR3 is filled in from the germline J gene. This chain uses TRBV10-3 with TRBJ2-2, with a tentative D call TRBD1 (6 bases). The germline gives CDR1 ENHRY, CDR2 SYGVKD. The CDR3 has 13 residues. CDR3 amino acids: CAIGGRGGEKLFF. Partial CDR3 DNA: TGTGCCATCGGCGGCAGGGGTGGTGAAAAG.

Comments on this clone: From the germline J gene comes the end of the CDR3, since the read stops 3 residues before it. V gene TRBV2 combines with J gene TRBJ2-7, with 9 bases identical to TRBD1. Trimming took 7 bases from V and 3 from J; bases not matched to a gene: 4. There are 13 residues in the CDR3. CDR1 SNHLY and CDR2 FYNNEI come from the germline V gene. The CDR3 DNA, read in part, is TGTGCCAGCAACCGGGACAGGGACTACGAG. It encodes CASNRDRDYE. In full, the CDR3 reads CASNRDRDYEQYF.